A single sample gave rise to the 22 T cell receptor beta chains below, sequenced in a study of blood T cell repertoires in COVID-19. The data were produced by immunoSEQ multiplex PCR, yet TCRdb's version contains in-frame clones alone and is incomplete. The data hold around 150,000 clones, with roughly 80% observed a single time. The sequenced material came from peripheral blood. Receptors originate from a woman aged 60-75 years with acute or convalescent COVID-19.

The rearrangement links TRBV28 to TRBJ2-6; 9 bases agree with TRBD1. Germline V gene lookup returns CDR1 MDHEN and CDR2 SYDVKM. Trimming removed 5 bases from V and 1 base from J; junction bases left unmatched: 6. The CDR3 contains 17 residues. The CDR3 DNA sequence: TGTGCCAGCAGTACCGGACAGGGGAATTCTGGGGCCAACGTCCTGACTTTC. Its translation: CASSTGQGNSGANVLTF.

CDR3 bases: TGTGCCACCCGCCCCGGGGACAGGGGCGACACCATATATTTT. Its translation: CATRPGDRGDTIYF. The chain carries TRBV28 and TRBJ1-3; 10 bases agree with TRBD1. Germline-derived CDR1 and CDR2 are MDHEN and SYDVKM. The CDR3 is 14 amino acids. Trimming cost V 10 bases and J 8 bases; bases outside gene matches: 11.

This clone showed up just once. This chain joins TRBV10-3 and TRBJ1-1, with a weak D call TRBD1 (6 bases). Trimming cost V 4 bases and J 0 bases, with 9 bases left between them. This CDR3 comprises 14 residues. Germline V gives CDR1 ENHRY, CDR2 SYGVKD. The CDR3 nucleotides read TGTGCCATCAGTGGTGGACAGATGAACACTGAAGCTTTCTTT. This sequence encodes CAISGGQMNTEAFF.

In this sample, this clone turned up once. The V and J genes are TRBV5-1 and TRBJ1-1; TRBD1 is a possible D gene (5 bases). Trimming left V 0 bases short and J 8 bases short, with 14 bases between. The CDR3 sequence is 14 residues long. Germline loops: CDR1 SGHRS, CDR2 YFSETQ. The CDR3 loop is CASSLVVGQGEAFF. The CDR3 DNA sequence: TGCGCCAGCAGCTTGGTTGTGGGGCAAGGGGAAGCTTTCTTT. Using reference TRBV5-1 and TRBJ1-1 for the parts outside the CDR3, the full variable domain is KAGVTQTPRYLIKTRGQQVTLSCSPISGHRSVSWYQQTPGQGLQFLFEYFSETQRNKGNFPGRFSGRQFSNSRSEMNVSTLELGDSALYLCASSLVVGQGEAFFGQGTRLTVV.

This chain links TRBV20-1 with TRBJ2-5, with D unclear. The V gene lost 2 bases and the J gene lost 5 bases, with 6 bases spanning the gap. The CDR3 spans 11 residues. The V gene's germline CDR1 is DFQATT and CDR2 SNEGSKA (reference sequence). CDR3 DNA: TGCAGTGCTAGAACGGGTGAGACCCAGTACTTC. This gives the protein CSARTGETQYF.

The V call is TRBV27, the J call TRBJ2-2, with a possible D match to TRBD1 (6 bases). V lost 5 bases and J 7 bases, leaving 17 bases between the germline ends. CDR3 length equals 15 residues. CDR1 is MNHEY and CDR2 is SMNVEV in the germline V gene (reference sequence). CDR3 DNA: TGTGCCAGCAGTGTGGGGTTGGGGGCGGTCGGGGAGCTGTTTTTT. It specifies CASSVGLGAVGELFF.

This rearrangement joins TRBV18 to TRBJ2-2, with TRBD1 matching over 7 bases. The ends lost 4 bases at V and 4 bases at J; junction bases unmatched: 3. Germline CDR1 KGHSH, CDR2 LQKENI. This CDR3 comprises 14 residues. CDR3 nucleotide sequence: TGTGCCAGCTCACGAGGGGGCGCCACCGGGGAGCTGTTTTTT. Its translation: CASSRGGATGELFF.

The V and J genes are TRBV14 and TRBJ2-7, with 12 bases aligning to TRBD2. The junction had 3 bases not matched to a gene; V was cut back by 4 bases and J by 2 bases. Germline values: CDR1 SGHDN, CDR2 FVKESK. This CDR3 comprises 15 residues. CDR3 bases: TGTGCCAGCAGCCCTAGCGGGAGGGCCACCTACGAGCAGTACTTC. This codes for CASSPSGRATYEQYF.

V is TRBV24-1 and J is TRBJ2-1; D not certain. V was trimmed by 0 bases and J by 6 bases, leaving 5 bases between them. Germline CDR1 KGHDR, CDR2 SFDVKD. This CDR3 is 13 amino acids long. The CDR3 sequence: CATSDLTRNEQFF. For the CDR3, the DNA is TGTGCCACCAGTGATTTGACTCGCAATGAGCAGTTCTTC.

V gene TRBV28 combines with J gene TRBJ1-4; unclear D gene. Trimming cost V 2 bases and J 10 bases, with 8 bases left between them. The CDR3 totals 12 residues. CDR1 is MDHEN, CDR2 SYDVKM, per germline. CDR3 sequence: CASSLEGVKLFF. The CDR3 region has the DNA TGTGCCAGCAGTTTAGAGGGAGTAAAACTGTTTTTT.

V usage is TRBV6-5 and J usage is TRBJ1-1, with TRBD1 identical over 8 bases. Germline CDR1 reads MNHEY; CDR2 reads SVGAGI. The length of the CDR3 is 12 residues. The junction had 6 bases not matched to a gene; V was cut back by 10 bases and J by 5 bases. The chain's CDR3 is CATDRGRTEAFF. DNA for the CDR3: TGTGCCACCGACAGGGGAAGGACTGAAGCTTTCTTT.

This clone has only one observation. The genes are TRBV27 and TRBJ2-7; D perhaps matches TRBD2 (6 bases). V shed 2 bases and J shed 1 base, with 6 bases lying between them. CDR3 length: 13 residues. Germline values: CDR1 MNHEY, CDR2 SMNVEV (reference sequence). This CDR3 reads CASSLGGSYEQYF. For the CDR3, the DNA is TGTGCCAGCAGTTTAGGGGGGTCCTACGAGCAGTACTTC.

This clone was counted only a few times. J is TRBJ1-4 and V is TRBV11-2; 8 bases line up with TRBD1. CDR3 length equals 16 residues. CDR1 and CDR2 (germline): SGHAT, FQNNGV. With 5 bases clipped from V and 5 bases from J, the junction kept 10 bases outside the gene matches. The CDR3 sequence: CASSTSHRGGNEKLFF. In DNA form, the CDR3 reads TGTGCCAGCAGCACCAGCCACAGGGGGGGGAATGAAAAACTGTTTTTT.

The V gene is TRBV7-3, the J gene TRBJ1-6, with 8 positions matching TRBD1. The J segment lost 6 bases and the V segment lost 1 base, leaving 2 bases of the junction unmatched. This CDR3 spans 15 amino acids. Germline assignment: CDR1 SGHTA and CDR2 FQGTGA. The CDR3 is CASSLNRGGNSPLHF. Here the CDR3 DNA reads TGTGCCAGCAGCTTAAACAGGGGGGGTAATTCACCCCTCCACTTT.

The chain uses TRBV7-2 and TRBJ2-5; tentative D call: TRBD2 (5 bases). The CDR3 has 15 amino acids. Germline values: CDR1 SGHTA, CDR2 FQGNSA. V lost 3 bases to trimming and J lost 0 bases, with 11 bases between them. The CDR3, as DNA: TGTGCCAGCAGCTTTCCCGCGGACTACCAAGAGACCCAGTACTTC. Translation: CASSFPADYQETQYF. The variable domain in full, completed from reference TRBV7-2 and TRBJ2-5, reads GAGVSQSPSNKVTEKGKDVELRCDPISGHTALYWYRQSLGQGLEFLIYFQGNSAPDKSGLPSDRFSAERTGGSVSTLTIQRTQQEDSAVYLCASSFPADYQETQYFGPGTRLLVL.

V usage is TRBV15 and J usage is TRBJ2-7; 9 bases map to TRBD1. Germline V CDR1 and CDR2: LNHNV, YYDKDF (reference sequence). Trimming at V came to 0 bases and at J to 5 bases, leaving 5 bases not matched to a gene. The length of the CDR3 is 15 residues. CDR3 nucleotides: TGTGCCACCAGCAGAGATCGGGGGACAGGGCACGAGCAGTACTTC. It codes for CATSRDRGTGHEQYF.

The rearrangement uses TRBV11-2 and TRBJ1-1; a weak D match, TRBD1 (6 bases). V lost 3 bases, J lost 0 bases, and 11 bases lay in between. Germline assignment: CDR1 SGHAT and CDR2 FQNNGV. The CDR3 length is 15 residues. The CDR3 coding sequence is TGTGCCAGCAGCTTTTTAAGGGGGTTGAACACTGAAGCTTTCTTT. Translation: CASSFLRGLNTEAFF. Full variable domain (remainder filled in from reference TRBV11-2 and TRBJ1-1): EAGVAQSPRYKIIEKRQSVAFWCNPISGHATLYWYQQILGQGPKLLIQFQNNGVVDDSQLPKDRFSAERLKGVDSTLKIQPAKLEDSAVYLCASSFLRGLNTEAFFGQGTRLTVV.

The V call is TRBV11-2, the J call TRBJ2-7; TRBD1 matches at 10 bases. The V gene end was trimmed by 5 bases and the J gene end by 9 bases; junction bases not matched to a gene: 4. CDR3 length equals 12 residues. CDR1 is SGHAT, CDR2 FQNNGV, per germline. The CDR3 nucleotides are TGTGCCAGCAGCCAGACAGGGGGCACGCAGTACTTC. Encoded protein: CASSQTGGTQYF.

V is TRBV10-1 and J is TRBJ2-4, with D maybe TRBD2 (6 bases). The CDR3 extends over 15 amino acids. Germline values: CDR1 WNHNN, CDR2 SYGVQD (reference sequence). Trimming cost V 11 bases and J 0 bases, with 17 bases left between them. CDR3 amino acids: CAAFRDFLAKNIQYF. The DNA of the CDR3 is TGCGCCGCATTTCGGGACTTCCTAGCCAAAAACATTCAGTACTTC.

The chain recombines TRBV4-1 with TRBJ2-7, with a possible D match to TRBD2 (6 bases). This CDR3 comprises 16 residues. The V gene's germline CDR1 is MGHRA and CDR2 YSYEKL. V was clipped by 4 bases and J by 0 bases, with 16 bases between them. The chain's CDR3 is CASSRDPAGSSYEQYF. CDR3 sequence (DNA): TGCGCCAGCAGCCGGGACCCAGCGGGTAGCTCCTACGAGCAGTACTTC.

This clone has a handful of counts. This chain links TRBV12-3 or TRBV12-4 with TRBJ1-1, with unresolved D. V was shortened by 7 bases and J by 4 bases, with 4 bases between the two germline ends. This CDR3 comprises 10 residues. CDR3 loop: CASKLTEAFF. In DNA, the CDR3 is TGTGCCAGCAAACTCACTGAAGCTTTCTTT.

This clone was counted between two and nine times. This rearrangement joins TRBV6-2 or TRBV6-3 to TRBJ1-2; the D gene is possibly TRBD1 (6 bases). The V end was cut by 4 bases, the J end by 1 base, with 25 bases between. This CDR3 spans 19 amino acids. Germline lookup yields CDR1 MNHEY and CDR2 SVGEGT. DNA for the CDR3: TGTGCCAGCAGTTTGACCTCGGGGGGGCTAACCGCCCTTAACTATGGCTACACCTTC. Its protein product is CASSLTSGGLTALNYGYTF.